This T cell receptor (beta chain) was obtained from a study of long-term antiretroviral therapy in people with HIV. The V and J ends lost 7 bases and 3 bases, in that order; junction bases with no gene match: 8. This CDR3 is 15 amino acids long. Germline V gives CDR1 LNHDA, CDR2 SQIVND (reference sequence). The study's findings and limits: Specimens of blood were obtained during about 2004 to 2018, possibly under older ART regimens.

Assay version v3.0 of immunoSEQ was used, and it was run at survey level. Data came from immunoSEQ multiplex PCR; TCRdb stores just in-frame clones and leaves some out. The sample contains about 14,000 clones, nearly 85% of which appear only once. Notes on this clone: Its antigen remains unknown.

The rearrangement joins TRBV19 to TRBJ2-2; 7 nucleotides line up with TRBD1. This receptor was identified in a woman in her 40s with HIV. Sequencing was performed on unsorted PBMCs, taken 1.8 years before starting antiretroviral therapy. CDR3 protein: CASTSKGQYTGELFF. The CDR3 DNA is TGTGCCAGTACTTCGAAGGGACAGTACACCGGGGAGCTGTTTTTT.